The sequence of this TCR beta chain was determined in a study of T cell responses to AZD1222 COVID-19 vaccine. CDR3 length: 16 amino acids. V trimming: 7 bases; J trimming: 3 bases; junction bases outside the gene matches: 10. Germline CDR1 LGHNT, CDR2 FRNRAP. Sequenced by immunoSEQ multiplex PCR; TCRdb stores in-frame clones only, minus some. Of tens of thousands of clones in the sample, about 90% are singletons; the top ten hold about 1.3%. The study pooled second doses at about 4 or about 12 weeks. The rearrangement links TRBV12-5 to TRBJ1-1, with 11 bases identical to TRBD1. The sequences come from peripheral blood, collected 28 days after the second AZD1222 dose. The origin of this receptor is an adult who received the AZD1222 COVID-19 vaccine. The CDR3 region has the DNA TGTGCTAGTGTCCCGGGGACAGGGGGATCTGACACTGAAGCTTTCTTT. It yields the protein CASVPGTGGSDTEAFF.